The clone carrying this T cell receptor beta chain appeared many times. What it binds is not known. These data belong to a study of T cells in Graves' hyperthyroidism and ophthalmopathy. Overall study findings and caveats: Most thyroid clonotypes expanded above 0.001 appeared in blood too.

This CDR3 comprises 14 residues. CDR1 is SGHRS and CDR2 is YFSETQ in the germline V gene. The ends lost 4 bases at V and 5 bases at J; junction bases unmatched: 8. Not enrolled were patients with uncontrolled infection, other autoimmune disease, pregnancy or lactation. In making diagnoses, clinical symptoms, serum thyroxine and TRAb, thyroid ultrasound and orbital computed tomography were all used. The investigators amplified TCR beta CDR3 regions from RNA transcripts. Carried out on the TCR CDR3, a first-round RT-PCR used the HTBI primer set. TCRdb processed the multiplex PCR reads anew with MiXCR; each CDR3 protein has one entry. The table shows 550,000 to 700,000 distinct CDR3 sequences, with about 43% occurring only once.

The rearrangement joins TRBV5-1 to TRBJ1-1; 7 bases map to TRBD1. The sequenced sample consisted of peripheral blood or thyroid tissue (not recorded which). This TCR derives from an adult woman with Graves' disease, either hyperthyroidism or ophthalmopathy (not recorded which). The CDR3 here is CASSREGAGTEAFF. CDR3 in DNA: TGCGCCAGCAGCAGAGAGGGGGCGGGAACTGAAGCTTTCTTT.